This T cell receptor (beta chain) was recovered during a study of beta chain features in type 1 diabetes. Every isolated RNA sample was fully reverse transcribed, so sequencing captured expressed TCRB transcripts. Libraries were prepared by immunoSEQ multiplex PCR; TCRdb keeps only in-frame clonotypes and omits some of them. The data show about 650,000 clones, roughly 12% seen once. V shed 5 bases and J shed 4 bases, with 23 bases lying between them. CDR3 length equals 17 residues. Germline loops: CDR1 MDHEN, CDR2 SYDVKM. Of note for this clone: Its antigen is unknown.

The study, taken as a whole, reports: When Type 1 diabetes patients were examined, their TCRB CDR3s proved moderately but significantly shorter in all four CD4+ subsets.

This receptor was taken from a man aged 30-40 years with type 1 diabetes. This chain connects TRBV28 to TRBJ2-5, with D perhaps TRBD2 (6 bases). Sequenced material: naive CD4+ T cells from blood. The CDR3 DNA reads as TGTGCCAGCAGTCCGGAGGCCGGGCGGGGCGGCGCAGAGACCCAGTACTTC. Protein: CASSPEAGRGGAETQYF.